This T cell receptor beta chain is from a study of T cell responses to AZD1222 COVID-19 vaccine. On this clone itself: No antigen is known for it. This specimen includes other DNA sequences encoding the same CDR3.

Generated by immunoSEQ multiplex PCR, the TCRdb table keeps only in-frame clones and is missing some. The sample contains some 180,000 clones, approximately 93% of which appear only once. Findings of the study overall: It was only after the peak T cell response that any repertoires were sampled. Donors were largely white British and mainly female; clonal diversity was possibly underestimated.

This CDR3 is built from 12 residues. Germline assignment: CDR1 GTSNPN and CDR2 SVGIG (reference sequence). Trimming cost V 2 bases and J 4 bases, with 8 bases left between them. Sequencing was performed on peripheral blood, taken 28 days after the second AZD1222 dose. The clonotype originates from an adult who received the AZD1222 COVID-19 vaccine. V is TRBV30 and J is TRBJ1-2; perhaps TRBD1 as D (5 bases). DNA of the CDR3: TGTGCCTGGAGTAGACAGACCTATGGCTACACCTTC. Translation gives CAWSRQTYGYTF.